A single sample gave rise to the 18 T cell receptor beta chains below, sequenced in a study of blood T cells in healthy people across ages. Combining a sample-barcoded 5' primer with a J-beta primer mix, a second PCR ran for roughly 7 to 12 cycles. A single record per CDR3 protein comes from TCRdb applying MiXCR to the 5' RACE reads. Among about 1.1 million distinct CDR3 sequences, 35% to 40% were seen once, and the ten largest hold under 15%. The sequenced sample consisted of blood. The receptors were gathered from a man aged 18 to 30 in good health.

The genes are TRBV29-1 and TRBJ2-3; possibly TRBD2 for D (6 bases). The CDR3 runs to 15 residues. Germline V gives CDR1 SQVTM, CDR2 ANQGSEA. V dropped 0 bases and J dropped 2 bases, with 12 bases sitting between them. The CDR3 is CSVEDVAGITDTQYF. For the CDR3, the DNA is TGCAGCGTTGAAGATGTGGCGGGGATCACAGATACGCAGTATTTT.

In this sample, this clonotype turned up a few times. The V gene is TRBV20-1, the J gene TRBJ2-1; D is ambiguous. The CDR3 spans 14 residues. Germline V CDR1 and CDR2: DFQATT, SNEGSKA (reference sequence). Trimming left V 3 bases short and J 3 bases short, with 12 bases between. The CDR3 here is CSASRKVNYNEQFF. CDR3 in DNA: TGCAGTGCTAGTCGTAAGGTAAACTACAATGAGCAGTTCTTC.

The chain recombines TRBV4-3 with TRBJ1-5; D remains ambiguous. With 2 bases removed from V and 4 bases from J, the gap between germline ends came to 15 bases. This CDR3 has 16 amino acids. Germline V gene data show CDR1 as LGHNA and CDR2 as YSLEER. DNA for the CDR3: TGCGCCAGCAGCCAATTTTATCAGGCCCCGAATCAGCCCCAGCATTTT. Translation: CASSQFYQAPNQPQHF.

The CDR3 region is CASSPHKGAIYEQYF. CDR3 sequence (DNA): TGTGCCAGCAGTCCCCATAAGGGGGCCATCTACGAGCAGTACTTC. The chain recombines TRBV12-3 or TRBV12-4 with TRBJ2-7, with 7 nucleotides matching TRBD1. J was trimmed by 3 bases and V by 5 bases; bases with no gene match: 10. The CDR3 covers 15 residues.

CDR3 in amino acids: CASSKGLRYEQYF. Written as DNA, the CDR3 is TGTGCCAGCAGCAAAGGGCTCAGGTACGAGCAGTACTTC. V and J are TRBV21-1 and TRBJ2-7. TRBV21-1 is designated a pseudogene. The CDR3 is 13 residues long.

This clonotype has just a few counts. The chain employs TRBV7-2 and TRBJ1-4; 7 positions match TRBD1. The junction had 5 bases not matched to a gene; V was cut back by 1 base and J by 0 bases. CDR1 is SGHTA, CDR2 FQGNSA, per germline. The CDR3 extends over 17 amino acids. The CDR3 DNA sequence: TGTGCCAGCAGCTTAGGTTGGGACAGTCCAACTAATGAAAAACTGTTTTTT. It is translated as CASSLGWDSPTNEKLFF.

CDR3 nucleotides: TGTGCCAGCAGACGCGGGACAGCCTCTGAAGGGCAGTTCTTC. Protein product: CASRRGTASEGQFF. The V call is TRBV6-5, the J call TRBJ2-1; D is perhaps TRBD1 (7 bases). Trimming cost V 6 bases and J 12 bases, with 21 bases left between them. Germline V gene lookup returns CDR1 MNHEY and CDR2 SVGAGI. The CDR3 extends over 14 amino acids.

This clonotype was recorded a few times. The chain combines TRBV6-5 with TRBJ1-2, with 8 bases identical to TRBD1. Per the germline V gene, CDR1 is MNHEY and CDR2 is SVGAGI. The CDR3 is made up of 14 amino acids. The junction had 6 bases not matched to a gene; V was cut back by 6 bases and J by 3 bases. The CDR3 nucleotides read TGTGCCAGCAGACGGACAGGGACGGACTATGGCTACACCTTC. It encodes CASRRTGTDYGYTF.

This clonotype was counted once. The chain has TRBV30 and TRBJ2-1; D possibly matches TRBD1 or TRBD2 (5 bases each). The last part of the DNA fits TRBJ2-7 better; the J call may be wrong. The CDR3 totals 14 residues. CDR1 and CDR2 (germline): GTSNPN, SVGIG (reference sequence). The CDR3 sequence is CAWNPGPLYNEQYF. The CDR3 nucleotides are TGTGCCTGGAATCCGGGACCGCTATACAATGAGCAGTACTTC.

This clonotype was counted only a few times. V gene TRBV7-2 combines with J gene TRBJ1-5, with unresolved D. Trimming cost V 5 bases and J 3 bases, with 5 bases left between them. The CDR3 has 12 residues. The germline gives CDR1 SGHTA, CDR2 FQGNSA. CDR3 DNA sequence: TGTGCCAGCAGCCCTTACAATCAGCCCCAGCATTTT. This translates into CASSPYNQPQHF.

This rearrangement joins TRBV29-1 to TRBJ2-3; D is tentatively TRBD1 or TRBD2 (6 bases each). Germline CDR1 SQVTM, CDR2 ANQGSEA. V was shortened by 7 bases and J by 1 base, with 12 bases between the two germline ends. The CDR3 loop spans 13 amino acids. The CDR3 reads CSGGPGGTDTQYF. CDR3 bases: TGCAGCGGGGGGCCGGGGGGCACAGATACGCAGTATTTT.

As to this clonotype: Relative to the germline gene, one junction end is altered; a read error may explain this. The V call is TRBV7-2, the J call TRBJ2-1; D is possibly TRBD1 (7 bases). The CDR3 sequence is 16 residues long. The V gene's germline CDR1 is SGHTA and CDR2 FQGNSA. CDR3: CASNLEGGGRNNEQFF. The CDR3 nucleotides are TGTGCCAGCAACTTAGAAGGAGGGGGCAGAAACAATGAGCAGTTCTTC.

This clonotype has more than one count but fewer than ten. The chain has TRBV19 and TRBJ1-1; no clear D. V lost 7 bases and J lost 1, with 10 bases in between. CDR1 and CDR2 from the germline V gene are LNHDA and SQIVND (reference sequence). The CDR3 is made up of 13 amino acids. The CDR3 bases are TGTGCCAGTACCAGGCGGAAGAACACTGAAGCTTTCTTT. Protein product: CASTRRKNTEAFF.

This chain uses TRBV24-1 with TRBJ2-3, with 14 bases that match TRBD2. Germline assignment: CDR1 KGHDR and CDR2 SFDVKD. The CDR3 has 17 amino acids. Trimming cost V 5 bases and J 4 bases; bases outside gene matches: 7. The CDR3 region is CATSGIPGLAGADTQYF. CDR3 sequence (DNA): TGTGCCACCAGTGGTATTCCGGGACTAGCGGGGGCAGATACGCAGTATTTT.

This clonotype was counted between two and nine times. This chain connects TRBV6-5 to TRBJ2-6; D is undetermined. Germline-derived CDR1 and CDR2 are MNHEY and SVGAGI. Deletions cut 4 bases from V and 0 bases from J, with 7 bases between. The CDR3 length is 15 residues. The CDR3: CASSCESSGANVLTF. The CDR3 DNA reads TGTGCCAGCAGTTGCGAGAGCTCTGGGGCCAACGTCCTGACTTTC.

This clonotype was found a few times. The gene calls are TRBV2 and TRBJ2-2, with TRBD1 matching 7 bases. The germline CDR1 and CDR2 sequences are SNHLY and FYNNEI. Trimming removed 4 bases from V and 0 bases from J; junction bases left unmatched: 5. CDR3 size: 16 residues. The CDR3 region has the DNA TGTGCCAGCAGTGTACAGGGGCCTGCGAACACCGGGGAGCTGTTTTTT. This translates into CASSVQGPANTGELFF.

The chain employs TRBV27 and TRBJ2-1; 7 bases are shared with TRBD1. Germline V lookup: CDR1 MNHEY, CDR2 SMNVEV (reference sequence). The CDR3 totals 17 residues. V gave up 4 bases and J gave up 2 bases; unmatched junction bases: 11. The CDR3 loop is CASSSKLRQGAYNEQFF. DNA for the CDR3: TGTGCCAGCAGTTCCAAACTTCGACAGGGTGCCTACAATGAGCAGTTCTTC.

This clonotype came up a few times. V is TRBV7-2 and J is TRBJ2-3, with D tentatively TRBD2 (6 bases). In germline, CDR1 is SGHTA, CDR2 FQGNSA. The CDR3 has 17 residues. Trimming removed 5 bases from V and 1 base from J, with 19 bases in between. The CDR3 region is CASSPGLHTYGTDTQYF. CDR3 coding DNA: TGTGCCAGCAGCCCCGGACTACATACTTATGGCACAGATACGCAGTATTTT.